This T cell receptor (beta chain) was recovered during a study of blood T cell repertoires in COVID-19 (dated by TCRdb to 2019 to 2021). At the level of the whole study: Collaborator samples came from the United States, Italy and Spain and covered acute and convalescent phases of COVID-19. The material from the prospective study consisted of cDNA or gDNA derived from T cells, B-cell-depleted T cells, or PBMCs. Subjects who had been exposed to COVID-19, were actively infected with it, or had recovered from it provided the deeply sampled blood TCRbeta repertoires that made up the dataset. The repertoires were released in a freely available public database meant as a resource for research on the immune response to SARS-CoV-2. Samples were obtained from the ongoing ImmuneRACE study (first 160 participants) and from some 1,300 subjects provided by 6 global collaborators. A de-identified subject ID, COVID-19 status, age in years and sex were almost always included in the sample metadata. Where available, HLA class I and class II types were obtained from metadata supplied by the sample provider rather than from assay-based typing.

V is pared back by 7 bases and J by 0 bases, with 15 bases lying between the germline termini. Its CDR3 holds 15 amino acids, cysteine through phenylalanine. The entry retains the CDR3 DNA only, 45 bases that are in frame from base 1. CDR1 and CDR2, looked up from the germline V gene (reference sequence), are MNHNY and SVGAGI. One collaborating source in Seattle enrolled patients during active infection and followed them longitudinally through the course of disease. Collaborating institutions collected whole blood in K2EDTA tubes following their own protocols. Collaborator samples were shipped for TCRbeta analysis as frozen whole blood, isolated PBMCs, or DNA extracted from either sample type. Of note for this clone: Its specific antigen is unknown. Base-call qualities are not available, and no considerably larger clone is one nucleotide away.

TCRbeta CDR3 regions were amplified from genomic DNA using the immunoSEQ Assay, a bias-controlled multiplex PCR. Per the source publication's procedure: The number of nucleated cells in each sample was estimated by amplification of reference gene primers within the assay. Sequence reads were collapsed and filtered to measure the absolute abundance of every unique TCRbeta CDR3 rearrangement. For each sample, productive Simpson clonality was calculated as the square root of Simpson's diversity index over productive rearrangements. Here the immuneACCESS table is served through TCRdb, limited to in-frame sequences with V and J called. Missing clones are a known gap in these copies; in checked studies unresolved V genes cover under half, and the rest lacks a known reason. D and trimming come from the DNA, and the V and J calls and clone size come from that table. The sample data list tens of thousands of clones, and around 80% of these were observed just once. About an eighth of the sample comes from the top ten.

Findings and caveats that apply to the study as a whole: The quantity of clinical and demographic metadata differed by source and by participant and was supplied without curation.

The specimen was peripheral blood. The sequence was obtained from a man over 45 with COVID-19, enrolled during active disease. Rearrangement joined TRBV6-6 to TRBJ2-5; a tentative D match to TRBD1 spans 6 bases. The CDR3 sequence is CASTAGTPYQETQYF. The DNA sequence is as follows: TGTGCCAGCACCGCCGGGACACCGTACCAAGAGACCCAGTACTTC.